A selection of T cell receptor beta chains follows, all from one sample in a study of blood T cell repertoires in COVID-19. The assay was immunoSEQ multiplex PCR, and TCRdb's table has in-frame clones only and misses some. This sample yields 310,000 or so clones, of which about 84% are seen a single time; 1.5% to 2% belongs to the top ten. Source material: peripheral blood. The receptors here all came from a woman aged 45-59 years with acute or convalescent COVID-19. Both conserved end residues are part of each CDR3. D genes are given only for firm matches. Clone size appears in some rows only: once, few, many, or a class for an expanded clone.

d_call	v_call	j_call	clone_size	cdr3_aa	cdr3_nt
TRBD2	TRBV4-2	TRBJ2-7	NA	CASSQDRLAETYEQYF	TGTGCCAGCAGCCAAGATCGACTAGCGGAGACCTACGAGCAGTACTTC
NA	TRBV24-1	TRBJ2-2	NA	CATSARAGELFF	TGTGCCACCAGTGCTCGGGCCGGGGAGCTGTTTTTT
NA	TRBV7-3	TRBJ1-5	NA	CASSWALQRRPQHF	TGTGCCAGCAGCTGGGCTCTACAGAGACGGCCCCAGCATTTT
TRBD2	TRBV20-1	TRBJ2-5	once	CSASLAEGETQYF	TGCAGTGCTAGTCTAGCGGAGGGAGAGACCCAGTACTTC
TRBD1	TRBV19	TRBJ1-2	NA	CASSIGGQGARYGYTF	TGTGCCAGTAGTATAGGGGGACAGGGGGCCCGCTATGGCTACACCTTC
TRBD1	TRBV7-3	TRBJ1-2	NA	CASSSRDRVSYTF	TGTGCCAGCAGCTCGCGGGACAGGGTCTCCTACACCTTC
NA	TRBV5-5	TRBJ2-7	NA	CASSLRQVGGFQLSLYEQYF	TGTGCCAGCAGCTTGAGGCAGGTTGGTGGCTTCCAGCTCTCCCTCTACGAGCAGTACTTC
NA	TRBV29-1	TRBJ1-2	few	CSVEYQGWGYTF	TGCAGCGTTGAATATCAGGGTTGGGGCTACACCTTC
NA	TRBV30	TRBJ2-1	NA	CAWRQPSYNEQFF	TGTGCCTGGCGACAGCCCTCCTACAATGAGCAGTTCTTC
NA	TRBV3-1/TRBV3-2	TRBJ2-7	NA	CASSHPRAGSYEQYF	TGTGCCAGCAGCCACCCCAGGGCGGGATCCTACGAGCAGTACTTC
NA	TRBV24-1	TRBJ2-7	NA	CATSDPAGDISPNEQYF	TGTGCCACCAGTGATCCCGCCGGGGACATATCCCCGAACGAGCAGTACTTC
NA	TRBV11-3	TRBJ2-3	NA	CASSLRGLFTDTQYF	TGTGCCAGCAGCTTAAGAGGGCTCTTCACAGATACGCAGTATTTT
NA	TRBV5-4	TRBJ2-7	NA	CASSSGTSTYEQYF	TGTGCCAGCAGCTCGGGGACATCTACTTACGAGCAGTACTTC
NA	TRBV15	TRBJ2-4	NA	CATSGPGGLGIQYF	TGTGCCACCAGCGGTCCAGGGGGGTTGGGCATTCAGTACTTC
TRBD1	TRBV11-2	TRBJ2-7	NA	CASSLGFGQGAREQYF	TGTGCCAGCAGCTTAGGGTTTGGACAGGGGGCGAGGGAGCAGTACTTC
TRBD1	TRBV28	TRBJ2-2	NA	CASSTTGTGVTGELFF	TGTGCCAGCAGTACAACCGGGACAGGGGTGACCGGGGAGCTGTTTTTT